The clone carrying this T cell receptor beta chain has just a few counts. The CDR3 is made up of 14 amino acids. With V trimmed by 2 bases and J by 4 bases, 2 bases remained unmatched. Germline V gene lookup returns CDR1 SGHVS and CDR2 FQNEAQ. The data are from a study of T cells after yellow fever vaccination. One entry per CDR3 protein, called by TCRdb with MiXCR from the 5' RACE reads. The data hold roughly 160,000 distinct CDR3 sequences, with over 7% observed a single time. The clonotype was recovered from a man between 18 and 35 years old who received the YFV17D yellow fever vaccine. The chain is built from TRBV7-8 and TRBJ1-1; the match to TRBD1 covers 9 bases. Material: CD8+ T cells sorted from PBMCs, obtained 45 days after the yellow fever booster vaccination. The CDR3 nucleotides read TGTGCCAGCAGCTTAACAGGGGGCCCCACTGAAGCTTTCTTT. It codes for CASSLTGGPTEAFF.